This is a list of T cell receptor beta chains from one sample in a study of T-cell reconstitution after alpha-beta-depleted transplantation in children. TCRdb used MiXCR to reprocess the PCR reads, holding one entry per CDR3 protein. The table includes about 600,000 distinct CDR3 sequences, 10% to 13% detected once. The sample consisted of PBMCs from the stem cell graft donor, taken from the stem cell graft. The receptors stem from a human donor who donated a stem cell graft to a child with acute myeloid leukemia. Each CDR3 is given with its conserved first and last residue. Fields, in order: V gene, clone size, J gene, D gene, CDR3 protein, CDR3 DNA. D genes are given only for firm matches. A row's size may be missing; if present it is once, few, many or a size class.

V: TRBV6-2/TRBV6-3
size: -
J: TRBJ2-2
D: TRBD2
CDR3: CASSYSAVYAGTSGYTGELFF
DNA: TGTGCCAGCAGTTACTCGGCGGTATATGCAGGGACTAGCGGGTACACCGGGGAGCTGTTTTTT

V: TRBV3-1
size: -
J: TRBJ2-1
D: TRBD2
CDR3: CASSPVGREDNEQFF
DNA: TGTGCCAGCAGCCCAGTCGGACGGGAGGACAACGAGCAGTTCTTC

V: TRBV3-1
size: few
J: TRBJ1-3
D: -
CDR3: CASSLGDQGSGNTIYF
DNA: TGTGCCAGCAGCCTAGGAGATCAGGGGTCTGGAAACACCATATATTTT

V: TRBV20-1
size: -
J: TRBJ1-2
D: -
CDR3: CSALRWGEGHSNYGYTF
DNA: TGCAGTGCCCTAAGGTGGGGAGAAGGACACAGTAACTATGGCTACACCTTC

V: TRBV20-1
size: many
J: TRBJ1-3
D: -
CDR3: CSASRPSGNTIYF
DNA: TGCAGTGCTTCTCGACCCTCTGGAAACACCATATATTTT

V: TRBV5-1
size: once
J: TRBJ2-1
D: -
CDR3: CASTPFGQSGDNEQFF
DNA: TGCGCCAGCACCCCTTTCGGACAGAGCGGGGACAATGAGCAGTTCTTC

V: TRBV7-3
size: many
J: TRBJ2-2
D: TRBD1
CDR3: CASSLYGTGGTGELFF
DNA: TGTGCCAGCAGCTTGTACGGGACAGGGGGCACCGGGGAGCTGTTTTTT

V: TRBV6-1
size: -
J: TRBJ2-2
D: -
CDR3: CASSEASPGLAGELFF
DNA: TGTGCCAGCAGTGAAGCATCCCCCGGCCTCGCCGGGGAGCTGTTTTTT

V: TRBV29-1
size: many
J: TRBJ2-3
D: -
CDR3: CSVPQSGTDTQYF
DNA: TGCAGTGTTCCCCAGAGTGGCACAGATACGCAGTATTTT

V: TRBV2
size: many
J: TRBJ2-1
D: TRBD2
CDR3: CASRKRASGSHEQFF
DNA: TGTGCCAGCAGGAAACGGGCTAGCGGGAGTCATGAGCAGTTCTTC

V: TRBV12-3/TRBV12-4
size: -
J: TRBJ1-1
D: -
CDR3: CASSLHFMRAFF
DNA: TGTGCCAGCAGTCTTCACTTCATGAGGGCTTTCTTT

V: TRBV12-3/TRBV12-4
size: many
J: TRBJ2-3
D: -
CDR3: CASNGGGPSTDTQYF
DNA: TGTGCCAGCAATGGCGGGGGCCCTAGCACAGATACGCAGTATTTT

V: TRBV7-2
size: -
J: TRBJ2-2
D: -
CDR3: CASSLVRLANTGELFF
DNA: TGTGCCAGCAGCTTAGTAAGGCTAGCGAACACCGGGGAGCTGTTTTTT

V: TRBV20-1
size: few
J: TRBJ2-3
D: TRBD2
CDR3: CSASSPGGRISYTQYF
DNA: TGCAGTGCTAGTTCCCCTGGCGGGAGAATATCGTATACGCAGTATTTT

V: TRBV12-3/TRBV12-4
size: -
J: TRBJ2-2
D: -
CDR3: CASSSLRHTNTGELFF
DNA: TGTGCCAGCAGCTCTTTGAGGCATACGAACACCGGGGAGCTGTTTTTT

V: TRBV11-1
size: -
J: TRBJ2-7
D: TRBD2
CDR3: CASSLVPRAGGSTYEQYF
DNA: TGTGCCAGCAGCTTAGTACCTCGAGCGGGAGGCTCCACCTACGAGCAGTACTTC

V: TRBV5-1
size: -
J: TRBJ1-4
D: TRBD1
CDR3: CASSLDGQGREKLFF
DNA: TGCGCCAGCAGCTTGGACGGACAGGGGAGGGAAAAACTGTTTTTT

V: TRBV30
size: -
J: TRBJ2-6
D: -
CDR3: CAQEVSGANVLTF
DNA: TGTGCCCAGGAGGTCTCTGGGGCCAACGTCCTGACTTTC

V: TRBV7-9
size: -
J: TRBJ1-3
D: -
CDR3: CASSFGGGNTIYF
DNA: TGTGCCAGCAGCTTTGGGGGTGGAAACACCATATATTTT

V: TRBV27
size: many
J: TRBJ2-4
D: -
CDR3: CASSLGERAKNIQYF
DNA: TGTGCCAGCAGTTTAGGGGAGCGAGCCAAAAACATTCAGTACTTC

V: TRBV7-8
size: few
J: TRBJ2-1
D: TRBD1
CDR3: CASSQYGQGSSYNEQFF
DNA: TGTGCCAGCAGCCAATACGGACAGGGGAGCTCCTACAATGAGCAGTTCTTC

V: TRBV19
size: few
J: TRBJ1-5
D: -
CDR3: CASSLASRQPQHF
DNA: TGTGCCAGTAGTCTCGCCAGCAGGCAGCCCCAGCATTTT

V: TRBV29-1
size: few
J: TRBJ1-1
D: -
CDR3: CSADIGKNTEAFF
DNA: TGCAGCGCCGATATTGGGAAGAACACTGAAGCTTTCTTT

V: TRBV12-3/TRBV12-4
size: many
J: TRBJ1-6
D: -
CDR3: CASSLSNSPLHF
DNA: TGTGCCAGCAGCTTAAGCAATTCACCCCTCCACTTT

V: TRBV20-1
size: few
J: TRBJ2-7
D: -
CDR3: CSASGWGSPYEQYF
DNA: TGCAGTGCTAGTGGGTGGGGATCCCCCTACGAGCAGTACTTC

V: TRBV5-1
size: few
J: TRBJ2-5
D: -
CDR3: CASSAGDGQETQYF
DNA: TGCGCCAGCAGCGCTGGGGACGGCCAAGAGACCCAGTACTTC

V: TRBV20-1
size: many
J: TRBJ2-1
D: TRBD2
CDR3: CSARSRASGDYNEQFF
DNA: TGCAGTGCTAGGTCTCGAGCTAGCGGGGACTACAATGAGCAGTTCTTC

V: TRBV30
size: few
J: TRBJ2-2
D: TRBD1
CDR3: CAWSVIFPTGRTGELFF
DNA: TGTGCCTGGAGTGTAATCTTTCCGACAGGGCGGACCGGGGAGCTGTTTTTT

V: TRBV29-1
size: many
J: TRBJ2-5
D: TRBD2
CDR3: CSVGIRGAGGETQYF
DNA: TGCAGCGTTGGGATCCGGGGGGCGGGAGGCGAGACCCAGTACTTC

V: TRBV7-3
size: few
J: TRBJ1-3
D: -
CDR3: CASSCEPDSLPGNTIYF
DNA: TGTGCCAGCAGCTGCGAACCGGACAGCCTGCCGGGAAACACCATATATTTT

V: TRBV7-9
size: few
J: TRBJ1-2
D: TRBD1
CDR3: CASSFSGGAGGYTF
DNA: TGTGCCAGCAGCTTCTCAGGGGGCGCTGGGGGCTACACCTTC

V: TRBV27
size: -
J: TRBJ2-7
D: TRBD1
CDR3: CASRTGFPTFYEQYF
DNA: TGTGCCAGCAGGACAGGGTTCCCCACATTCTACGAGCAGTACTTC

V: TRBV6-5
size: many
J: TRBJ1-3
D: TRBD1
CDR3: CASSYLPLTGKVNTIYF
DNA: TGTGCCAGCAGTTACTTACCCCTGACAGGGAAGGTGAACACCATATATTTT

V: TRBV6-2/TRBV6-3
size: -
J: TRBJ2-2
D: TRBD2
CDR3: CASSYRLAGGPSDTGELFF
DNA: TGTGCCAGCAGTTACCGGCTAGCGGGAGGGCCCTCGGACACCGGGGAGCTGTTTTTT

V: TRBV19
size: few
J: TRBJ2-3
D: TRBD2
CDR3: CASSMGLAPDTQYF
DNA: TGTGCCAGTAGTATGGGACTAGCGCCAGATACGCAGTATTTT

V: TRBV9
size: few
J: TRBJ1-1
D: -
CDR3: CASSLGVAANTEAFF
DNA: TGTGCCAGCAGCCTCGGGGTGGCGGCGAACACTGAAGCTTTCTTT

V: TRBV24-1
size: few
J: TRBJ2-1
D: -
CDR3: CATSGRTGSPLGYNEQFF
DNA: TGTGCCACCAGTGGCCGGACGGGGAGTCCCTTAGGTTACAATGAGCAGTTCTTC

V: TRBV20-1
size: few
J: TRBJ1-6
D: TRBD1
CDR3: CSASPLTGKSPLHF
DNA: TGCAGTGCTTCCCCCCTGACAGGGAAATCACCCCTCCACTTT

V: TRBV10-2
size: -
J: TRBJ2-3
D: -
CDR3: CASSDIGGYTQYF
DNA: TGCGCCAGCAGTGATATCGGCGGCTATACGCAGTATTTT

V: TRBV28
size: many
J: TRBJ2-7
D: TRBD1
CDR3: CASSGIGQGALAGRQYF
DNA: TGTGCCAGCAGTGGAATAGGACAGGGGGCCCTAGCGGGTAGGCAGTACTTC

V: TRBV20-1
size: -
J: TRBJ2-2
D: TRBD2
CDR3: CSARKGAGVGELFF
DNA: TGCAGTGCTAGAAAGGGAGCGGGGGTCGGGGAGCTGTTTTTT

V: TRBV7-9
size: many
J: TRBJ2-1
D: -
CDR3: CASSFQRSSGDGEQFF
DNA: TGTGCCAGCAGCTTCCAACGGTCCTCCGGTGACGGTGAGCAGTTCTTC

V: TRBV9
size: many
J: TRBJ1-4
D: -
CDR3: CASSRATNEKLFF
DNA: TGTGCCAGCAGCCGAGCAACTAATGAAAAACTGTTTTTT

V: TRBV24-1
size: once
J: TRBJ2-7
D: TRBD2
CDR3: CATSVGTSGSNEQYF
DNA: TGTGCCACCAGTGTCGGGACTAGCGGGAGTAACGAGCAGTACTTC

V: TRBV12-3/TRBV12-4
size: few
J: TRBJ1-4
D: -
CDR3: CASRTGTVAEKLFF
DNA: TGTGCCAGCAGGACCGGGACCGTCGCTGAAAAACTGTTTTTT

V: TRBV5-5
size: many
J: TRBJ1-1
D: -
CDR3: CASSDNRVRTEAFF
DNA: TGTGCCAGCAGCGATAACAGGGTAAGGACTGAAGCTTTCTTT

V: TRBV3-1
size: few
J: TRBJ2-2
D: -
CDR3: CASSQVVEVGELFF
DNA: TGTGCCAGCAGCCAAGTGGTGGAGGTCGGGGAGCTGTTTTTT

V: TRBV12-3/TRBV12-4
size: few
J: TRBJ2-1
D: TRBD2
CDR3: CASSQREEAYNEQFF
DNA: TGTGCCAGCAGCCAGCGGGAGGAAGCCTACAATGAGCAGTTCTTC

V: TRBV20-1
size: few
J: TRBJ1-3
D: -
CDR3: CSARPVSAGGNTIYF
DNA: TGCAGTGCTAGACCCGTCTCCGCGGGGGGAAACACCATATATTTT

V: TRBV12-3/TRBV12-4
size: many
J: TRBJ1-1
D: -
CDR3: CASSLSSGTEAFF
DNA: TGTGCCAGCAGTTTAAGTTCGGGGACTGAAGCTTTCTTT

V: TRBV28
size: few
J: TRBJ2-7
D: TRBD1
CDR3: CASRTGGGSYEQYF
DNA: TGTGCCAGCAGGACAGGGGGAGGCTCCTACGAGCAGTACTTC

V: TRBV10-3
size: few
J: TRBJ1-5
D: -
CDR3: CAISESGQGRNQPQHF
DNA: TGTGCCATCAGTGAGTCGGGGCAGGGGAGAAATCAGCCCCAGCATTTT

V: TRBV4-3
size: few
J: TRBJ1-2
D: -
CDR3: CASSQVQYYGYTF
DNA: TGCGCCAGCAGCCAAGTGCAGTACTATGGCTACACCTTC

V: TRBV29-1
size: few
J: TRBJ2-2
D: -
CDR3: CSVTPGHFTGELFF
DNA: TGCAGCGTCACCCCGGGACACTTTACCGGGGAGCTGTTTTTT

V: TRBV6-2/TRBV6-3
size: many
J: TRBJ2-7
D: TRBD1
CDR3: CASRKGTGGSYEQYF
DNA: TGTGCCAGCAGGAAAGGGACAGGTGGCTCCTACGAGCAGTACTTC